This record concerns one T cell receptor (beta chain) sequence. Its antigen remains unidentified. With 1 base removed from V and 8 bases from J, the gap between germline ends came to 8 bases. The CDR3 contains 13 residues. Per germline, CDR1 SGHNT and CDR2 YENEEA. Time point reported: persistent/refractory GD, antithyroid drugs over 5 years with positive TRAb. Making the TCR library involved RNA that had been extracted from PBMCs. EDTA tubes received approximately 9 milliliters of collected peripheral blood. The data originate from a study of regulatory T cells in long-lasting Graves disease. General study findings and limits: When disease was persistent, TRBV28, TRBJ1-2 and TRBJ2-5 were the favored segments. Compared with new cases, persistent Graves' patients showed reduced TCR diversity.

Combining iRepertoire HTBI primers with Arm-PCR of CDR3 regions, the authors built TCR beta libraries. TCRdb ran MiXCR on the multiplex PCR reads and lists one entry per CDR3 protein. The sample shows over 650,000 distinct CDR3 sequences, about 32% of them seen only once. The V call is TRBV11-3, the J call TRBJ2-2; D possibly corresponds to TRBD2 (5 bases). The input for sequencing was peripheral blood mononuclear cells (PBMCs), taken when the disease was refractory, from a patient treated with antithyroid drugs. This TCR was sampled from a female donor with Graves disease. The DNA for the CDR3 is TGTGCCAGCAGCTTAGTACGGGGAGGGGAGCTGTTTTTT. Protein product: CASSLVRGGELFF.